This paragraph reports one T cell receptor beta chain. What it binds is not known. RNA amounts of about 0.5 to 1 ug underwent reverse transcription with random hexamers. An immunoSEQ multiplex PCR generated amplified TCR beta CDR3 products spanning 54 Vbeta and 13 Jbeta. In TCRdb, the immunoSEQ multiplex PCR reads were re-called with MiXCR into one record per CDR3 protein. The table lists 80,000 or so distinct CDR3 sequences, 95% to 96% of them singletons. The sample belongs to a study of CD8 T cells in Susac syndrome. The CDR3 is 15 residues long. Trimming removed 2 bases at V and 2 bases at J, with 13 bases between. Germline CDR1 is MNHNY and CDR2 is SVGAGI (reference sequence). The diagnostic criteria for definite or probable disease, as recently defined, were met by the patients with Susac syndrome. General observations from the study: Peak Susac CD8+ clonal expansion occurred in TEMRA cells and active patients.

The sample consisted of CD8+ T cells from PBMCs. This TCR derives from a human donor with Susac syndrome. The chain uses TRBV6-6 and TRBJ2-7; D tentatively fits TRBD1 or TRBD2 (5 bases each). The CDR3 DNA follows: TGTGCCAGCAGTTACGTTCCCGGGGCTACCTACGAGCAGTACTTC. The encoded protein is CASSYVPGATYEQYF.